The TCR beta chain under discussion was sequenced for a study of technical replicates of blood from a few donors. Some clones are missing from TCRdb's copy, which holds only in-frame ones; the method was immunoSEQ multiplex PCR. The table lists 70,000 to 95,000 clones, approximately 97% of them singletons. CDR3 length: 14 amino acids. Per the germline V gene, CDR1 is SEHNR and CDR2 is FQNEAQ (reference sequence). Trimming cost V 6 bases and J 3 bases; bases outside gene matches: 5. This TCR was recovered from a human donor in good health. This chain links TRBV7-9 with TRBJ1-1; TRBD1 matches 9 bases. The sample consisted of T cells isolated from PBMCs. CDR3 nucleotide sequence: TGTGCCAGCAGTGACAGGGGGGTAGACACTGAAGCTTTCTTT. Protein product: CASSDRGVDTEAFF.